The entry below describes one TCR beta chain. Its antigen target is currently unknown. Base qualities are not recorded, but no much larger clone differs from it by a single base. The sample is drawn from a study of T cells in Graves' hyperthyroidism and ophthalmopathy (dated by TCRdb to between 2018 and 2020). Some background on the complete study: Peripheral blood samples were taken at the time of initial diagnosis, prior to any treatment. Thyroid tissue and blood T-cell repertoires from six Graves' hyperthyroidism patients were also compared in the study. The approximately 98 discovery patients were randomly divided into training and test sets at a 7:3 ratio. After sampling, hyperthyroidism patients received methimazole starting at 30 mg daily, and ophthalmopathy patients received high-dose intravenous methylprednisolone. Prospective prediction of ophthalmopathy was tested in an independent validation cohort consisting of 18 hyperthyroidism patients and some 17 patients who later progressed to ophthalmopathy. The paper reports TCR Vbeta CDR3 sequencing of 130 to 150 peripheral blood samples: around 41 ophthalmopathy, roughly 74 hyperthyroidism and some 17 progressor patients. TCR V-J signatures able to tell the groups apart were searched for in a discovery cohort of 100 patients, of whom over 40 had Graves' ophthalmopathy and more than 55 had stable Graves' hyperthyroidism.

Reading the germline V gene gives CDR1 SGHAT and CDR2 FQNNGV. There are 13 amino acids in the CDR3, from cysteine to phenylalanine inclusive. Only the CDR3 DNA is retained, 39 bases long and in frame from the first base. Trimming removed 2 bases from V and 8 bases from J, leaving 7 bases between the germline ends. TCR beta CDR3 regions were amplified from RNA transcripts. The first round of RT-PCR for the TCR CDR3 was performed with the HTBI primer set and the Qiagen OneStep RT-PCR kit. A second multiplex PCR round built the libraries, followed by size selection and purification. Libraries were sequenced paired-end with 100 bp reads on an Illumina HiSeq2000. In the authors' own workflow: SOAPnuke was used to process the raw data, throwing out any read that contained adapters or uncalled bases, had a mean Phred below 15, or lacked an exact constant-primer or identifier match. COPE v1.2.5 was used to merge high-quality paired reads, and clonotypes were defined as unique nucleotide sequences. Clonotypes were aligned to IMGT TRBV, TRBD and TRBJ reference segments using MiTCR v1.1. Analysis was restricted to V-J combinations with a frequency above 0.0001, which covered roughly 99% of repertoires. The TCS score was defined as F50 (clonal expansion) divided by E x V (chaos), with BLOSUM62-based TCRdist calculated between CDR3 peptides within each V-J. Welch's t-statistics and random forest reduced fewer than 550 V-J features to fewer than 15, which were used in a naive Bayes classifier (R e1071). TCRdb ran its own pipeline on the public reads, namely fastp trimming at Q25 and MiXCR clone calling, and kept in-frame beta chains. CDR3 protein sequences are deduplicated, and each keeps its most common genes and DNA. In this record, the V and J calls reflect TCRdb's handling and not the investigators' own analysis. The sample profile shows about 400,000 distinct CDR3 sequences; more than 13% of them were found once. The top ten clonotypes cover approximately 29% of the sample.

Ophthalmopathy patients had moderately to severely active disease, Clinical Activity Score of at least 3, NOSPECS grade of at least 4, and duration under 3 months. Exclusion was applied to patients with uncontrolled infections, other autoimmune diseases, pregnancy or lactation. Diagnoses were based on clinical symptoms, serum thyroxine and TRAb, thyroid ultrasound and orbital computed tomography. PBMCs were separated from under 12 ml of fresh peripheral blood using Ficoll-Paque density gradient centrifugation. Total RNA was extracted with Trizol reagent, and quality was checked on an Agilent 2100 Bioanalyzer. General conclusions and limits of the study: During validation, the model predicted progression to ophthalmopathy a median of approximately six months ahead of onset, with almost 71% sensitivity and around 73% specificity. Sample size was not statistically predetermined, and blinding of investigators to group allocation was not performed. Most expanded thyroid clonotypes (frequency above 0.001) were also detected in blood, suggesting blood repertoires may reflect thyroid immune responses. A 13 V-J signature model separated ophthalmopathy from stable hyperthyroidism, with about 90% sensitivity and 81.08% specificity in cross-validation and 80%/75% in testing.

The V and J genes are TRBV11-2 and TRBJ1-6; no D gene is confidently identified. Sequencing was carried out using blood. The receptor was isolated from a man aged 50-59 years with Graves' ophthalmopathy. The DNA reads TGTGCCAGCAGCTTACTCGGCCATTCACCCCTCCACTTT. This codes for CASSLLGHSPLHF.